The entry below describes one T cell receptor (beta chain). As yet, its antigen is unknown. Trimming took 6 bases from V and 3 from J, leaving 15 bases between them. The length of the CDR3 is 15 residues. The germline gives CDR1 SGHTA, CDR2 FQGTGA. The data are from a study of siplizumab effects on memory and regulatory T cells. Libraries were prepared by immunoSEQ multiplex PCR; TCRdb keeps only in-frame clonotypes and omits some of them. The profile shows over 100,000 clones, 90% to 95% of them singletons. Study observations and caveats: Where siplizumab was present, mappable alloreactive CD4+ clones averaged approximately 73% Treg-derived, compared with approximately 29% in controls.

The chain joins TRBV7-3 to TRBJ2-1, with D possibly being TRBD1 or TRBD2 (6 bases each). The sample was non-Treg CD4+ T cells sorted from blood. The TCR sequence derives from a human donor in good health. CDR3 residues: CASRTAGHHYNEQFF. The CDR3 DNA reads TGTGCCAGCAGGACCGCGGGACATCACTACAATGAGCAGTTCTTC.